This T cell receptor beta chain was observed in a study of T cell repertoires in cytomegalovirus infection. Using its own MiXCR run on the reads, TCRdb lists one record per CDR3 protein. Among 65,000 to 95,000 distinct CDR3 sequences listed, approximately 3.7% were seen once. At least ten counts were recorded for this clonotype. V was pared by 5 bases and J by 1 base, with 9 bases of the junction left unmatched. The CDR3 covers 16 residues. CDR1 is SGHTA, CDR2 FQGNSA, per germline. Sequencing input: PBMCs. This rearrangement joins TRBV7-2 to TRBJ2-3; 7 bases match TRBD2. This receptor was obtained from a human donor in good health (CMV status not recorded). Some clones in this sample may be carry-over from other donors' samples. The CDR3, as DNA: TGTGCCAGCAGCCCGCGGGGGAGGACCCGCACAGATACGCAGTATTTT. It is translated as CASSPRGRTRTDTQYF.